This T cell receptor (beta chain) was sequenced in a study of shared clonotypes between healthy human individuals. On the study more broadly: CD4 naive cells filled three plates per donor, CD4 memory three, CD8 naive two and CD8 memory one.

TCRdb's copy holds only in-frame clones and misses some; the assay was immunoSEQ multiplex PCR. The data hold approximately 1,000,000 clones, with around 77% observed a single time. Study outcomes and limitations: A generally larger estimated richness was seen in naive subsets than in memory subsets. Non-shared clonotypes displayed generation probabilities falling below those of clonotypes present in all four donors. Rarefaction exposed incomplete sorted-subset sequencing despite large depth.

Per germline, CDR1 SGHTA and CDR2 FQGNSA. V lost 0 bases to trimming and J lost 0 bases, with 9 bases between them. This CDR3 region has 15 residues. Comments on this clone: Its antigen is undetermined.

The rearrangement joins TRBV7-2 to TRBJ2-7, with D possibly being TRBD1 or TRBD2 (6 bases each). The sequenced sample consisted of memory CD4+ T cells from PBMCs. Subset noted: CD45RA-negative fraction. The sequence derives from a man between 18 and 35 years old in good health. Some clones in this sample may be carry-over from other donors' samples. The CDR3 region has the DNA TGTGCCAGCAGCTTAGCAGGGGGGTCCTCCTACGAGCAGTACTTC. Its protein is CASSLAGGSSYEQYF.